This T cell receptor (beta chain) derives from a study of blood T cell repertoires in COVID-19. Background on the study: Sites in the United States, Italy and Spain provided acute and convalescent COVID-19 samples. PBMCs, B-cell-depleted T cells, or T cells were the source of the cDNA or gDNA that made up the material.

Authors' methods: Nucleated cell number was recorded as an estimate derived from reference gene primer amplification. Using immunoSEQ multiplex PCR, the repertoire was profiled, and TCRdb retains in-frame clones only, with some absent. Clone size and the V and J calls come from that table; the DNA yielded D and trimming. The sample shows 80,000 to 100,000 clones, approximately 91% of them seen only once. Trimming left V 5 bases short and J 6 bases short, with 9 bases between. The CDR3 extends over 13 amino acids. The V gene's germline CDR1 is KGHDR and CDR2 SFDVKD. Sequences were obtained from peripheral blood. The source is a human donor with active COVID-19. The donor label of this sample is uncertain. This rearrangement joins TRBV24-1 to TRBJ2-2; weak D call: TRBD1 (5 bases). The CDR3 region is CATSAWGPGELFF. The CDR3 DNA follows: TGTGCCACCAGTGCCTGGGGCCCCGGGGAGCTGTTTTTT.